The rows below give T cell receptor beta chains drawn from one sample of a study of persistence of HIV-infected CD4 T cells. Sequencing used immunoSEQ multiplex PCR; TCRdb keeps in-frame clones, though not all of them. The table lists 40,000 to 55,000 clones, about nine tenths of them singletons. These receptors' targets are unknown. The material sequenced was CD4+ T cells sorted from PBMCs after approximately 18-hour stimulation, taken from a patient who received antiretroviral therapy. These receptors all stem from an adult woman with HIV who was CMV-seropositive. CDR3s leave out the opening cysteine and the closing phenylalanine or tryptophan. Each record gives: V gene, J gene, D gene, CDR3 protein. A D gene is named only where the DNA matches it firmly.

v_gene: TRBV2; j_gene: TRBJ1-1; d_gene: TRBD1; CDR3aa: ASRRQGQQAF
v_gene: TRBV7-2; j_gene: TRBJ2-2; d_gene: TRBD2; CDR3aa: ASSGRLAGVGELF
v_gene: TRBV7-8; j_gene: TRBJ1-5; d_gene: .; CDR3aa: ASSPLGQPQH
v_gene: TRBV29-1; j_gene: TRBJ1-2; d_gene: TRBD1; CDR3aa: SETGLSGYT
v_gene: TRBV6-5; j_gene: TRBJ2-3; d_gene: TRBD1; CDR3aa: ASSYRGGMIDTQY
v_gene: TRBV7-2; j_gene: TRBJ2-7; d_gene: .; CDR3aa: ASSLVRRSSYEQY
v_gene: TRBV6-6; j_gene: TRBJ2-7; d_gene: TRBD1; CDR3aa: ASSGRQGAYEQY
v_gene: TRBV7-9; j_gene: TRBJ1-5; d_gene: TRBD1; CDR3aa: ASSSEGQDNQPQH
v_gene: TRBV4-1; j_gene: TRBJ2-3; d_gene: .; CDR3aa: ASSQDGRFGAGHSTDTQY
v_gene: TRBV5-5; j_gene: TRBJ1-6; d_gene: TRBD1; CDR3aa: ASSFDRVTIGSPLH
v_gene: TRBV5-6; j_gene: TRBJ1-2; d_gene: TRBD1; CDR3aa: ASSTRLGQDYGYT
v_gene: TRBV2; j_gene: TRBJ1-1; d_gene: .; CDR3aa: ASSWVDTEAF
v_gene: TRBV3-1/TRBV3-2; j_gene: TRBJ1-1; d_gene: TRBD1; CDR3aa: ASSPDRATEAF
v_gene: TRBV10-1; j_gene: TRBJ2-2; d_gene: .; CDR3aa: ASSELPRGTGELF
v_gene: TRBV3-1/TRBV3-2; j_gene: TRBJ1-5; d_gene: TRBD1; CDR3aa: ASSTGTGGQPQH
v_gene: TRBV5-5; j_gene: TRBJ1-1; d_gene: .; CDR3aa: ASSSKGNTEAF
v_gene: TRBV6-1; j_gene: TRBJ2-1; d_gene: TRBD2; CDR3aa: ASSEYAGGHNEQF
v_gene: TRBV19; j_gene: TRBJ1-1; d_gene: TRBD1; CDR3aa: ASSPQGSRTEAF
v_gene: TRBV7-2; j_gene: TRBJ2-5; d_gene: TRBD2; CDR3aa: ASSLSSSGGQETQY
v_gene: TRBV7-6; j_gene: TRBJ2-2; d_gene: TRBD2; CDR3aa: ASSLGTRAYTGELF
v_gene: TRBV30; j_gene: TRBJ1-2; d_gene: .; CDR3aa: ALILPFTGNYGYT
v_gene: TRBV5-1; j_gene: TRBJ1-1; d_gene: TRBD1; CDR3aa: ASSIQGAVTEAF
v_gene: TRBV19; j_gene: TRBJ1-1; d_gene: TRBD1; CDR3aa: ASIKDRGMNTEAF
v_gene: TRBV5-4; j_gene: TRBJ2-5; d_gene: .; CDR3aa: ASSLDPRGGETQY
v_gene: TRBV19; j_gene: TRBJ1-1; d_gene: .; CDR3aa: ASSIKGNTEAF
v_gene: TRBV7-9; j_gene: TRBJ1-5; d_gene: .; CDR3aa: ASSLAGDHQPQH
v_gene: TRBV10-3; j_gene: TRBJ1-1; d_gene: .; CDR3aa: AISESGGQGTIGAF
v_gene: TRBV29-1; j_gene: TRBJ2-1; d_gene: .; CDR3aa: SVGSDLEQF
v_gene: TRBV11-1; j_gene: TRBJ2-1; d_gene: .; CDR3aa: ASRDQRGLGYNEQF
v_gene: TRBV4-1; j_gene: TRBJ1-2; d_gene: .; CDR3aa: ASSQDKEGANNYGYT
v_gene: TRBV30; j_gene: TRBJ2-7; d_gene: TRBD1; CDR3aa: AWSVEDRGPYEQY
v_gene: TRBV28; j_gene: TRBJ1-5; d_gene: TRBD1; CDR3aa: ASRPINPGQGGQPQH
v_gene: TRBV9; j_gene: TRBJ2-5; d_gene: TRBD2; CDR3aa: ASSVASGGLGGETQY
v_gene: TRBV20-1; j_gene: TRBJ2-4; d_gene: .; CDR3aa: SARRENIQY
v_gene: TRBV19; j_gene: TRBJ2-3; d_gene: TRBD2; CDR3aa: ASSIRWGGKTDTQY
v_gene: TRBV2; j_gene: TRBJ1-1; d_gene: TRBD1; CDR3aa: ASTQGQATEAF
v_gene: TRBV27; j_gene: TRBJ2-1; d_gene: TRBD2; CDR3aa: ASSGLAERYNEQF
v_gene: TRBV7-3; j_gene: TRBJ2-2; d_gene: TRBD1; CDR3aa: ASSGRQGGNTGELF
v_gene: TRBV27; j_gene: TRBJ2-2; d_gene: .; CDR3aa: ASTYSVRHTGELF
v_gene: TRBV5-5; j_gene: TRBJ1-3; d_gene: .; CDR3aa: ASSLEVWQPQAGNTIY
v_gene: TRBV3-1/TRBV3-2; j_gene: TRBJ1-3; d_gene: .; CDR3aa: ASTPLSSGNTIY
v_gene: TRBV7-8; j_gene: TRBJ2-1; d_gene: TRBD2; CDR3aa: ASSAGGTQDEQF
v_gene: TRBV5-1; j_gene: TRBJ1-1; d_gene: TRBD1; CDR3aa: ASSTGDMNTEAF
v_gene: TRBV6-5; j_gene: TRBJ1-5; d_gene: .; CDR3aa: ASSPGSKDQPQH
v_gene: TRBV6-1; j_gene: TRBJ1-6; d_gene: .; CDR3aa: ASSEAPMVPN
v_gene: TRBV27; j_gene: TRBJ1-2; d_gene: .; CDR3aa: ASSFTGDNYGYT
v_gene: TRBV19; j_gene: TRBJ2-3; d_gene: TRBD2; CDR3aa: ASSGTSGGAPHTDTQY
v_gene: TRBV9; j_gene: TRBJ2-6; d_gene: .; CDR3aa: ASSPDPSGANVLT
v_gene: TRBV30; j_gene: TRBJ1-3; d_gene: TRBD1; CDR3aa: AWDSWTGRTSGNTIY
v_gene: TRBV2; j_gene: TRBJ2-5; d_gene: TRBD1; CDR3aa: ASSEGGDRGLGETQY
v_gene: TRBV29-1; j_gene: TRBJ1-2; d_gene: .; CDR3aa: SAWTRNQGYT
v_gene: TRBV7-7; j_gene: TRBJ2-1; d_gene: TRBD2; CDR3aa: ASSPGLAGANEQF
v_gene: TRBV24-1; j_gene: TRBJ2-3; d_gene: TRBD2; CDR3aa: ATSDLSGGAPDTQY
v_gene: TRBV29-1; j_gene: TRBJ1-2; d_gene: .; CDR3aa: SVYQGKYGYT
v_gene: TRBV5-1; j_gene: TRBJ2-1; d_gene: .; CDR3aa: ASGPESLGNEQF
v_gene: TRBV5-4; j_gene: TRBJ1-2; d_gene: TRBD1; CDR3aa: ASSSGQPYGYT
v_gene: TRBV10-3; j_gene: TRBJ1-5; d_gene: .; CDR3aa: AIGTGNPQH
v_gene: TRBV28; j_gene: TRBJ2-4; d_gene: .; CDR3aa: ASSPSALNIQY
v_gene: TRBV5-1; j_gene: TRBJ1-6; d_gene: TRBD1; CDR3aa: ASSRDRGPSPLH